These T cell receptor beta chains were read from a single sample in a study of cytomegalovirus exposure and HLA in healthy donors. Generated by immunoSEQ multiplex PCR, the TCRdb table keeps only in-frame clones and is missing some. In the table there are about 140,000 clones, roughly 10% of which are singletons. Source material: PBMCs. These receptors were obtained from a male donor in good health and CMV-seronegative. Each CDR3 is given with its conserved first and last residue. A D gene is named only where the DNA matches it firmly. The size of a clone is reported for some rows only, either as once, few or many, or as a class for expanded clones.

D gene	clone size	J gene	V gene	CDR3 DNA	CDR3 protein
.	.	TRBJ2-3	TRBV7-9	TGTGCCAGCAGCCCCGTAGCGAACACAGATACGCAGTATTTT	CASSPVANTDTQYF
.	.	TRBJ1-2	TRBV11-3	TGTGCCAGCAGCTTACCGAGGAGCTATGGCTGCACCTTC	CASSLPRSYGCTF
TRBD1	.	TRBJ1-2	TRBV28	TGTGCCAGCAGTTTACCTCAATCGCTGGACAGGGGGCGATACTATGGCTACACCTTC	CASSLPQSLDRGRYYGYTF
.	.	TRBJ2-7	TRBV19	TGTGCCAGTAGCCATACAGGGAGCTCCTACGAGCAGTACTTC	CASSHTGSSYEQYF
TRBD2	few	TRBJ2-2	TRBV7-9	TGTGCCAGCAGCATACCTAGCGGGGCGGGGACCGGGGAGCTGTTTTTT	CASSIPSGAGTGELFF
.	few	TRBJ2-5	TRBV7-2	TGTGCCAGCAACCCTCAGGGCGGCCAAGAGACCCAGTACTTC	CASNPQGGQETQYF
.	few	TRBJ1-1	TRBV4-1	TGCGCCAGCAGCCAAGGGAGGGTTATGTCAGGGCAGGAAGCTTTCTTT	CASSQGRVMSGQEAFF
TRBD1	few	TRBJ1-2	TRBV5-7	TGTGCCAGCAGCTTTCACAGGGGGCCGGGGGGACATGGCTACACCTTC	CASSFHRGPGGHGYTF
.	.	TRBJ1-6	TRBV6-5	TGTGCCAGCAGTGGGAGAGGGATCCTCCACTTT	CASSGRGILHF
.	.	TRBJ2-7	TRBV29-1	TGCAGCGTTGAACTGGCGGCCGAGCAGTACTTC	CSVELAAEQYF
.	.	TRBJ1-1	TRBV5-4	TGTGCCAGCAGCTTGGGCCGGCCCGGGGACACTGAAGCTTTCTTT	CASSLGRPGDTEAFF
.	few	TRBJ2-5	TRBV7-9	TGTGCCAGCAGCCGCGGGGCTAGAGAGACCCAGTACTTC	CASSRGARETQYF
.	few	TRBJ2-7	TRBV5-6	TGTGCCAGCAGCGGAGGGACTGTCCTACGGCGCGAGCAGTACTTC	CASSGGTVLRREQYF
.	few	TRBJ2-7	TRBV9	TGTGCCAGCAGCGTAGGGGCAGGGCGGTACGAGCAGTACTTC	CASSVGAGRYEQYF
.	.	TRBJ1-1	TRBV6-6	TGTGCCAGCAGTTACCTGCAGGGGAACACTGAAGCTTTCTTT	CASSYLQGNTEAFF
TRBD2	.	TRBJ2-1	TRBV5-1	TGCGCCAGCAGCTCGGCTCAGCGGGGGGTTGGGGAGCAGTTCTTC	CASSSAQRGVGEQFF
TRBD2	.	TRBJ2-3	TRBV6-5	TGTGTCGCGGGAGGACCCACAGATACGCAGTATTTT	CVAGGPTDTQYF
.	.	TRBJ2-5	TRBV5-1	TGCGCCAGCAGCCTCCAAGAGACCCAGTACTTC	CASSLQETQYF
TRBD1	few	TRBJ2-5	TRBV5-1	TGCGCCAGCAGCTCAGGACAGGGCCGTCGCCAAGAGACCCAGTACTTC	CASSSGQGRRQETQYF
TRBD1	.	TRBJ2-2	TRBV7-2	TGTGCCAGCAGCTTTCAGACAGGGGGCAGCACCGGGGAGCTGTTTTTT	CASSFQTGGSTGELFF
TRBD2	few	TRBJ2-2	TRBV5-1	TGCGCCAGCAGCTACGGGACTAGCGGGGGTACCGGGGAGCTGTTTTTT	CASSYGTSGGTGELFF
.	few	TRBJ2-7	TRBV25-1	TGTGCCAGCAGTGAGTCGTCATACAGAAGCTCCTACGAGCAGTACTTC	CASSESSYRSSYEQYF
.	few	TRBJ1-2	TRBV7-9	TGTGCCAGCAGAACCGAACAGGATAACTATGGCTACACCTTC	CASRTEQDNYGYTF
.	.	TRBJ2-7	TRBV21-1	TGTGCCAGCAGCATGAGGACACGCTCCTACGAGCAGTACTTC	CASSMRTRSYEQYF
.	.	TRBJ2-2	TRBV2	TGTGCCAGCAGTGAATTGAGGGATGCCGGGGAGCTGTTTTTT	CASSELRDAGELFF